The 9 T cell receptor beta chains below come from one sample, sequenced in a study of cytomegalovirus exposure and HLA in healthy donors. PCR amplification relied on 60 Vbeta primers (plus 13 Jbeta primers). Data came from immunoSEQ multiplex PCR; TCRdb stores just in-frame clones and leaves some out. The data show 150,000 to 180,000 clones, over 70% seen once. The specimen sequenced was PBMCs. These receptors were obtained from a man aged 25 to 40 in good health and CMV-seropositive.

The rearrangement links TRBV28 to TRBJ1-3; tentatively, D is TRBD1 (5 bases). The CDR3 length is 15 residues. Between the trimmed V and J ends, which lost 2 bases and 0 bases, there was a span of 8 bases. Germline V gene sequence: CDR1 MDHEN, CDR2 SYDVKM. CDR3: CASSLGGVSGNTIYF. Written as DNA, the CDR3 is TGTGCCAGCAGTTTAGGAGGGGTCTCTGGAAACACCATATATTTT.

V gene TRBV27 combines with J gene TRBJ2-7, with 9 bases fitting TRBD1. CDR1 MNHEY and CDR2 SMNVEV come from the germline V gene (reference sequence). After removal of 4 bases from V and 6 bases from J, the junction contained 10 bases not matched to a gene. This CDR3 region has 15 residues. The CDR3 reads CASSSTGGRGFEQYF. DNA for the CDR3: TGTGCCAGCAGTTCGACAGGGGGACGGGGGTTCGAGCAGTACTTC.

This clone showed up just a few times. The V gene is TRBV19, the J gene TRBJ2-2; TRBD2 aligns across 11 bases. CDR1 is LNHDA and CDR2 is SQIVND in the germline V gene (reference sequence). The V segment lost 5 bases and the J segment 3 bases; nucleotides outside the gene matches: 14. This CDR3 region has 19 residues. The CDR3 DNA follows: TGTGCCAGTAGTGGCCGTAGCGGGAGGGCCGATAAGGACACCGGGGAGCTGTTTTTT. This gives the protein CASSGRSGRADKDTGELFF.

V is TRBV5-1 and J is TRBJ2-7; D might be TRBD1 (5 bases). The CDR3 contains 14 residues. Germline-derived CDR1 and CDR2 are SGHRS and YFSETQ. The germline V and J ends were trimmed by 0 bases and 0 bases, with 7 bases remaining between them. The CDR3 nucleotides read TGCGCCAGCAGCTTGGGACAGAACTCCTACGAGCAGTACTTC. Its protein product is CASSLGQNSYEQYF.

V and J are TRBV4-2 and TRBJ2-1; D is perhaps TRBD1 (7 bases). Germline loops: CDR1 LGHNA, CDR2 YNFKEQ. The CDR3 is 14 residues long. V was clipped by 4 bases and J by 7 bases, with 14 bases between them. The CDR3 nucleotides are TGTGCCAGCAGCCCAGGGGGGACAGAGAATGAGCAGTTCTTC. It specifies CASSPGGTENEQFF.

V gene TRBV11-1 combines with J gene TRBJ2-3; perhaps TRBD2 as D (5 bases). Trimming shortened V by 3 bases and J by 10 bases, and 14 bases separated the two germline ends. Germline V gene sequence: CDR1 SGHAT, CDR2 FQDESV (reference sequence). The length of the CDR3 is 13 residues. CDR3 amino acids: CASSLTDRDAQYF. The CDR3 bases are TGTGCCAGCAGCTTGACTGATCGGGATGCGCAGTATTTT.

This chain links TRBV18 with TRBJ1-4; D is undetermined. This CDR3 has 15 amino acids. V was clipped by 0 bases and J by 9 bases, with 14 bases between them. Germline V gene lookup returns CDR1 KGHSH and CDR2 LQKENI. The CDR3 nucleotides are TGTGCCAGCTCACCACCTTCTATTTCTATGAAAAAACTGTTTTTT. The encoded protein is CASSPPSISMKKLFF.

In DNA, the CDR3 is TGTGCCAGCAGTTCCATCAGGGGTGCTGGCACTGAAGCTTTCTTT. Protein sequence: CASSSIRGAGTEAFF. The chain uses TRBV27 and TRBJ1-1; possible D gene TRBD1, 6 bases. Trimming took 4 bases from V and 4 from J, leaving 16 bases between them. The CDR3 contains 15 residues. Germline V CDR1 and CDR2: MNHEY, SMNVEV (reference sequence).

This chain connects TRBV6-5 to TRBJ1-6; perhaps TRBD1 as D (6 bases). V was pared by 2 bases and J by 7 bases, with 12 bases between. The CDR3 has 15 amino acids. The germline V gene has CDR1 MNHEY and CDR2 SVGAGI. In nucleotides, the CDR3 is TGTGCCAGCAGTTACCAAGGGGACACCAATTCACCCCTCCACTTT. It is translated as CASSYQGDTNSPLHF.